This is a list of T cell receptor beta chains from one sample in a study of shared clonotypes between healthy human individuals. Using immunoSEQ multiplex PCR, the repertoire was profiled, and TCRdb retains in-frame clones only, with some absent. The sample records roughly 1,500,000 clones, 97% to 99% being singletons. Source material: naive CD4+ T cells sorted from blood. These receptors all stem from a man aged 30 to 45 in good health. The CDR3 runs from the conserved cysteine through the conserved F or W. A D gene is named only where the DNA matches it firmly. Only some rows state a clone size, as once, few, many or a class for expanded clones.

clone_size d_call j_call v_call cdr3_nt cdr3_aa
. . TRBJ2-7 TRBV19 TGTGCCAGTAGACGCAGCGGGTTGATCTACGAGCAGTACTTC CASRRSGLIYEQYF
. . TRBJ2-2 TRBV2 TGTGCCAGCAGGGCCGAGGGGACCGGGGAGCTGTTTTTT CASRAEGTGELFF
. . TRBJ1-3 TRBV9 TGTGCCAGCAGCCCCACGGTCAACTCTGGAAACACCATATATTTT CASSPTVNSGNTIYF
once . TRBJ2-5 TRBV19 TGTGCCAGTAGCCTCGTGGGTACAAGCCAAGAGACCCAGTACTTC CASSLVGTSQETQYF
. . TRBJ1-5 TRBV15 TGTGCCTCGCCTGGCGTTGTGAAGGGGGGGGATCAGCCCCAGCATTTT CASPGVVKGGDQPQHF
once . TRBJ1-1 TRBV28 TGTGCCAGCAGTTTTGCGTTAACTGAAGCTTTCTTT CASSFALTEAFF
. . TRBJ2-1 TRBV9 TGTGCCAGCAGCCTTCACAATGAGCAGTTCTTC CASSLHNEQFF
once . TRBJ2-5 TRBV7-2 TGTGCCAGCAGCTTAGCGCTTGGGACCCAGTACTTC CASSLALGTQYF
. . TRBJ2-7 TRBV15 TGTGCCACCAGCAGAGTGGGGACCTACGACGAGCAGTACTTC CATSRVGTYDEQYF
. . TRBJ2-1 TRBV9 TGTGCCAGCAGCGTCAGAAACACGCGTGTGAGGCAGTTCTTC CASSVRNTRVRQFF
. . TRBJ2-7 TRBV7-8 TGTGCCAGCAGCTTACGGGGTAGGTCTTTAACCTACGAGCAGTACTTC CASSLRGRSLTYEQYF
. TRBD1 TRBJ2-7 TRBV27 TGTGCCAGCAGTGTACTGTCCGGGACAGGGATCCACGAGCAGTACTTC CASSVLSGTGIHEQYF
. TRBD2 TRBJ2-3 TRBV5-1 TGCGCCAGCAGCGAGACCGGGACTAGCGTCCCAGATACGCAGTATTTT CASSETGTSVPDTQYF
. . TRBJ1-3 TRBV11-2 TGTGCCAGCAGCCCCCCGGGCAGAGCTGGAAACACCATATATTTT CASSPPGRAGNTIYF
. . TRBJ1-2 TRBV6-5 TGTGCCAGCAGTTACAGGGAAAACTATGGCTACACCTTC CASSYRENYGYTF
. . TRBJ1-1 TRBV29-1 TGCAGCGTCCGCGTCTTTAAGGGGAACACTGAAGCTTTCTTT CSVRVFKGNTEAFF
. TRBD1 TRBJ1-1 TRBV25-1 TGTGCCAGCAGCCAGGGGGCTCTTGGCACTGAAGCTTTCTTT CASSQGALGTEAFF
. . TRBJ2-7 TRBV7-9 TGTGCCAGCAGTCTCACAAGATTCTACGAGCAGTACTTC CASSLTRFYEQYF
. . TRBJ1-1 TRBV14 TGTGCCAGCAGCCTGACAGCGAACACTGAAGCTTTCTTT CASSLTANTEAFF
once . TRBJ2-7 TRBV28 TGTGCCAGCAGTTCCCGCGGGACTCCTTACTTC CASSSRGTPYF
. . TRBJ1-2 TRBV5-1 TGCGCCAGCAGCTTTGATGCGGTCTCTAACTATGGCTACACCTTC CASSFDAVSNYGYTF
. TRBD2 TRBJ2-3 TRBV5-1 TGCGCCAGCAGCTCTAGGACATCCGGGACTAGCGGTAGCACAGATACGCAGTATTTT CASSSRTSGTSGSTDTQYF
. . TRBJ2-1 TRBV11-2 TGTGCCAGCAGCTTAGAGACCTGGGAGCAGTTCTTC CASSLETWEQFF
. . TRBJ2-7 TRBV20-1 TGCAGTGCCGCCGCCGTCAACGAGCAGTACTTC CSAAAVNEQYF
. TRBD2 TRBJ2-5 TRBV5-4 TGTGCCAGCAGCTTAGGCGGGAGCAGGCAAGAGACCCAGTACTTC CASSLGGSRQETQYF
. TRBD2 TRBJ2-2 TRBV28 TGTGCCAGCAGTAAGACTAGCGGGAGAGAGGGCGCCGGGGAGCTGTTTTTT CASSKTSGREGAGELFF
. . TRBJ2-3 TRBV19 TGTGCCAGTAGGTCCGGGACTCAATTGGGCACAGATACGCAGTATTTT CASRSGTQLGTDTQYF